This T cell receptor (beta chain) was identified in a study of cytomegalovirus exposure and HLA in healthy donors. This clone was counted at least ten times. V lost 0 bases and J lost 0, with 9 bases in between. Germline-derived CDR1 and CDR2 are MGHDK and SYGVNS. There are 16 residues in the CDR3. This PCR relied on a set of 60 Vbeta primers and 13 Jbeta primers. The protocol was immunoSEQ multiplex PCR, while the TCRdb copy is restricted to in-frame clones and leaves out a portion. The repertoire holds roughly 160,000 clones, with more than 75% as singletons. The TCR was taken from a man aged 18 to 35 in good health and CMV-seropositive. The sequenced material came from PBMCs. The gene calls are TRBV25-1 and TRBJ1-3; D gene uncertain. The CDR3 DNA sequence: TGTGCCAGCAGTGAATATGGCAGTTCCTCTGGAAACACCATATATTTT. Its translation is CASSEYGSSSGNTIYF.